This TCR beta chain is from a study of T-cell reconstitution after alpha-beta-depleted transplantation in children. Study-wide findings and caveats: High day-60 TCRbeta diversity in some patients came from surviving recipient T cells and thymic progenitors. Two months or so post-transplant, alpha-beta T cells reportedly derived from several hundred expanded graft clones. Newly generated T cells supplied most T-cell counts and diversity one year post-transplant.

Preparing the TCRbeta library involved the use of unique molecular identifiers. Using its own MiXCR run on the PCR reads, TCRdb lists one record per CDR3 protein. The sample includes 98,000 or so distinct CDR3 sequences, 20% to 30% of them seen just once. The germline V gene has CDR1 SGHRS and CDR2 YFSETQ. Trimming took 4 bases from V and 7 from J; bases not matched to a gene: 15. The CDR3 is made up of 16 amino acids. This clonotype was counted a few times. Its antigen is currently unknown. The receptor's source is a boy younger than 10 with acute lymphoblastic leukemia, due to receive a stem cell transplant. Here the sequenced sample was PBMCs, taken before TCRalphabeta/CD19-depleted stem cell transplant. This chain connects TRBV5-1 to TRBJ1-1; 8 nucleotides agree with TRBD1. Written as DNA, the CDR3 is TGCGCCAGCAGCGGAGCGGACAGGGTGAAACTTGATGAAGCTTTCTTT. This codes for CASSGADRVKLDEAFF.